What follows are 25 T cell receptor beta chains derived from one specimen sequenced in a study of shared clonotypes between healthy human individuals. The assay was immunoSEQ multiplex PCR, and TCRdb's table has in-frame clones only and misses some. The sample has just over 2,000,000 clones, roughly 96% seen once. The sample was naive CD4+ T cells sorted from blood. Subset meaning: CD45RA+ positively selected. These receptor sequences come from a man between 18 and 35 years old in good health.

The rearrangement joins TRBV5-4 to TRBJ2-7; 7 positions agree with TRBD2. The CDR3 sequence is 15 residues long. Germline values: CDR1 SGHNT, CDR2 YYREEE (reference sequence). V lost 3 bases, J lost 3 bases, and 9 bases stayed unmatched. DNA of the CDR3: TGTGCCAGCAGCTCCGCCGGGGGAGGGAGCTACGAGCAGTACTTC. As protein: CASSSAGGGSYEQYF.

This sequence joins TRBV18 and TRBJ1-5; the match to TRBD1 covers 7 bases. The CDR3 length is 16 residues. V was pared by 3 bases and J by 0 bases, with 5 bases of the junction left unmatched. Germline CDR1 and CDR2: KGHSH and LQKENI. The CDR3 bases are TGTGCCAGCTCACCCGACAGGGTCAATAGCAATCAGCCCCAGCATTTT. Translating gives CASSPDRVNSNQPQHF. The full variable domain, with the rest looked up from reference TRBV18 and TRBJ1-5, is NAGVMQNPRHLVRRRGQEARLRCSPMKGHSHVYWYRQLPEEGLKFMVYLQKENIIDESGMPKERFSAEFPKEGPSILRIQQVVRGDSAAYFCASSPDRVNSNQPQHFGDGTRLSIL.

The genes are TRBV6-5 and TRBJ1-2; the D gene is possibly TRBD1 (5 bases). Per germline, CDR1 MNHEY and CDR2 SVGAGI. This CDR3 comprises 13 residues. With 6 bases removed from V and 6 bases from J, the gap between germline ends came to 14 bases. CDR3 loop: CASSLVQGNGYTF. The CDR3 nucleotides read TGTGCCAGCAGCCTCGTCCAGGGAAATGGCTACACCTTC.

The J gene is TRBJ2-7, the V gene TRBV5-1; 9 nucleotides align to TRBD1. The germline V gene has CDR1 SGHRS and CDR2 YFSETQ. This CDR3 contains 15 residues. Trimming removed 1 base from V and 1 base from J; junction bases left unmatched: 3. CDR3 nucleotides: TGCGCCAGCAGCTTGAGGACAGGGGAATCCTACGAGCAGTACTTC. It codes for CASSLRTGESYEQYF.

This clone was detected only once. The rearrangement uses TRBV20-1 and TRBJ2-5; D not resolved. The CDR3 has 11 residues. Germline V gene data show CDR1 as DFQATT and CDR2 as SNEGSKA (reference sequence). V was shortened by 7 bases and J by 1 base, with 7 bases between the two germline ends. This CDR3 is CSVLIQETQYF. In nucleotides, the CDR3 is TGCAGTGTACTCATCCAAGAGACCCAGTACTTC.

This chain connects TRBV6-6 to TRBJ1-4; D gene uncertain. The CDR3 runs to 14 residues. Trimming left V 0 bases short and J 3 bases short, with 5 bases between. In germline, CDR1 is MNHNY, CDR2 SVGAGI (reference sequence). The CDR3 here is CASSYSQANEKLFF. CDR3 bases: TGTGCCAGCAGTTACTCGCAGGCTAATGAAAAACTGTTTTTT.

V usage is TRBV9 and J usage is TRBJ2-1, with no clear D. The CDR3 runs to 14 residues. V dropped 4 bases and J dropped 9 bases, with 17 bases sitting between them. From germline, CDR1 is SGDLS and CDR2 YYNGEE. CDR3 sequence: CASSSTTGFGEQFF. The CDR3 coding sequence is TGTGCCAGCAGCTCCACGACCGGGTTCGGTGAGCAGTTCTTC.

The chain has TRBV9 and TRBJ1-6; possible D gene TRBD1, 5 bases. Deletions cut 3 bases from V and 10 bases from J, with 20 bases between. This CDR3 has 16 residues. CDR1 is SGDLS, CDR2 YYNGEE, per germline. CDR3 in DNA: TGTGCCAGCAGCGCCTCGTCCGGGACTTCTCACTCACCCCTCCACTTT. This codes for CASSASSGTSHSPLHF.

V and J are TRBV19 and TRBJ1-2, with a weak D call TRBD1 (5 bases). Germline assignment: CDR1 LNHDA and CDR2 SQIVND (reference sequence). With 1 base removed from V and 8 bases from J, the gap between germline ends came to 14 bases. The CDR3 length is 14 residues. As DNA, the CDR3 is TGTGCCAGTAGTATAGTGGTAGGGGCCGACGGCTACACCTTC. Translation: CASSIVVGADGYTF.

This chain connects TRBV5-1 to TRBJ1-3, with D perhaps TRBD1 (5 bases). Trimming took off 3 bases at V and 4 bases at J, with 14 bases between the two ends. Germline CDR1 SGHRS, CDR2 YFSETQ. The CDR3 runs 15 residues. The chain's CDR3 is CASSSNAGEGNTIYF. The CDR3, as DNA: TGCGCCAGCAGCTCGAACGCGGGGGAGGGAAACACCATATATTTT.

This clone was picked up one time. This chain's CDR3 is CASSTGQGTVAKNIQYF. The CDR3 DNA reads as TGTGCCAGTAGTACTGGACAGGGCACCGTAGCCAAAAACATTCAGTACTTC. The chain has TRBV19 and TRBJ2-4, with 8 nucleotides matching TRBD1. CDR3 length equals 17 residues. Germline lookup yields CDR1 LNHDA and CDR2 SQIVND (reference sequence). V shed 4 bases, J shed 0 bases, and the junction held 8 bases outside the gene matches.

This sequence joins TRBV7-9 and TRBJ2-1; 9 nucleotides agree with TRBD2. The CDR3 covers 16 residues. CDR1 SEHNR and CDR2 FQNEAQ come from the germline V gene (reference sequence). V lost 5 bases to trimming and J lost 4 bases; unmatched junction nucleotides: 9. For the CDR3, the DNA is TGTGCCAGCAGCCCCTTAGCGGGAGCGGTATACAATGAGCAGTTCTTC. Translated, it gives CASSPLAGAVYNEQFF.

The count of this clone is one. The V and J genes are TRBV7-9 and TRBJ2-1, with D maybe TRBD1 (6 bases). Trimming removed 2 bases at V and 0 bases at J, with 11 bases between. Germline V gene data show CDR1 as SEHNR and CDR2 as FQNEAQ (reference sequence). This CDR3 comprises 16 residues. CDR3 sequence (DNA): TGTGCCAGCAGCTTAAACAGGGCCCCCTCCTACAATGAGCAGTTCTTC. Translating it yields CASSLNRAPSYNEQFF.

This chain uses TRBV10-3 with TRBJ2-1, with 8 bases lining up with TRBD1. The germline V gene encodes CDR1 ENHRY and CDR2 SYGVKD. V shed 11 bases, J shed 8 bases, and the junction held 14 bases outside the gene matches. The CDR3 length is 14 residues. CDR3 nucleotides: TGTGCCTCTACCCGGCAGGGGGCTTGGGATGAGCAGTTCTTC. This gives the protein CASTRQGAWDEQFF.

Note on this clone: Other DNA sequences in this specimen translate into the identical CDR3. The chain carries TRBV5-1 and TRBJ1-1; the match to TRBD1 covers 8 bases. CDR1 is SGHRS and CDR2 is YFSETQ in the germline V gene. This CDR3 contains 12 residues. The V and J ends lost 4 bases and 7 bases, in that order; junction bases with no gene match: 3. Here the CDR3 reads CASSLDRGEAFF. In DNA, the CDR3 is TGCGCCAGCAGCCTCGACAGGGGTGAAGCTTTCTTT.

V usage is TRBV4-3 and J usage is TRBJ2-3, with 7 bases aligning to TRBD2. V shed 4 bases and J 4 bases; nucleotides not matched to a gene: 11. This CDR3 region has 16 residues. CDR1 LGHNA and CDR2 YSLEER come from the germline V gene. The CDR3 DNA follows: TGCGCCAGCAGCCCATTAGCAGCGGGAATAGCAGATACGCAGTATTTT. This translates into CASSPLAAGIADTQYF.

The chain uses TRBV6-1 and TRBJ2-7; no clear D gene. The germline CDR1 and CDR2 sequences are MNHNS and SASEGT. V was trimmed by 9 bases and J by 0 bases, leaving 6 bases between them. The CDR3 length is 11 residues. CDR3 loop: CASPSSYEQYF. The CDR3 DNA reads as TGTGCCAGTCCCAGCTCCTACGAGCAGTACTTC.

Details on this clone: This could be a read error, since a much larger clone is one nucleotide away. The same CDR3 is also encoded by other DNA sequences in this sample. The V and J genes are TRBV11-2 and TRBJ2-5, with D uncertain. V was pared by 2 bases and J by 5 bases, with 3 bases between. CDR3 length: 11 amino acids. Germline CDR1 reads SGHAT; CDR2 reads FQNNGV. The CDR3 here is CASSLRETQYF. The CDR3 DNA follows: TGTGCCAGCAGCTTAAGGGAGACCCAGTACTTC.

CDR3 bases: TGTGCCAGCAGTTTATCTGGATGGGGTAACTATGGCTACACCTTC. It codes for CASSLSGWGNYGYTF. The chain combines TRBV27 with TRBJ1-2; D remains ambiguous. This CDR3 is 15 amino acids long. Germline CDR1 and CDR2: MNHEY and SMNVEV (reference sequence). V dropped 0 bases and J dropped 1 base, with 9 bases sitting between them.

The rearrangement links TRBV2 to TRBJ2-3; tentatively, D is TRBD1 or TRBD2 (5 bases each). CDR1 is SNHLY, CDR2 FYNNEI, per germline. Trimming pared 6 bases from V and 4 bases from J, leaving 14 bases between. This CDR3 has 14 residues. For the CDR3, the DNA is TGTGCCAGCAGCCGATTACTAGGGGCAGATACGCAGTATTTT. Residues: CASSRLLGADTQYF.

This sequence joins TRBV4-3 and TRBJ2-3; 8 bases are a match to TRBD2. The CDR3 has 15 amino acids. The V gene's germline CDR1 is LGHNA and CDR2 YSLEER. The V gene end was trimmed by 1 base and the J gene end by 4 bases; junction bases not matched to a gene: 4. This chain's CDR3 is CASSQAGRAPDTQYF. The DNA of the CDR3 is TGCGCCAGCAGCCAAGCCGGGAGGGCCCCAGATACGCAGTATTTT.

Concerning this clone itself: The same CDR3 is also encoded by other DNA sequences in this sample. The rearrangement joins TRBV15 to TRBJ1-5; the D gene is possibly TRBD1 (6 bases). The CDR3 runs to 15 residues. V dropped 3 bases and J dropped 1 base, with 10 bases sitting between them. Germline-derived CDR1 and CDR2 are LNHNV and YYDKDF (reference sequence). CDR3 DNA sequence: TGTGCCACCAGCAGGGAAGGACAGAGCAATCAGCCCCAGCATTTT. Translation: CATSREGQSNQPQHF.

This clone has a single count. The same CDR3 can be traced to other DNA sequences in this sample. CDR3: CASRRDGQETQYF. CDR3 coding DNA: TGTGCCAGCAGGCGGGACGGCCAAGAGACCCAGTACTTC. This rearrangement joins TRBV2 to TRBJ2-5; tentatively, D is TRBD2 (6 bases). Germline V gives CDR1 SNHLY, CDR2 FYNNEI. CDR3 length equals 13 residues. V lost 6 bases and J lost 1, with 9 bases in between.

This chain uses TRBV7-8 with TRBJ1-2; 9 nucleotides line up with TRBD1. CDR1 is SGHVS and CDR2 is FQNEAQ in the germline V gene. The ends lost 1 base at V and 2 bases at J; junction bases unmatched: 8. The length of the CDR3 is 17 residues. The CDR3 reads CASSLVPGQGSNYGYTF. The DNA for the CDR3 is TGTGCCAGCAGCTTAGTGCCGGGACAGGGATCCAACTATGGCTACACCTTC.

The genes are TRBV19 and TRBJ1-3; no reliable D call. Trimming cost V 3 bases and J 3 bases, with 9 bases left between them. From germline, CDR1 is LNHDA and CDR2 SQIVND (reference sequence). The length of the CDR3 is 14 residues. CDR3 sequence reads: CASSISPDGNTIYF. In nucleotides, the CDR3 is TGTGCCAGTAGTATTAGTCCAGATGGAAACACCATATATTTT.